A selection of T cell receptor beta chains follows, all from one sample in a study of T cell responses to AZD1222 COVID-19 vaccine. Some clones are missing from TCRdb's copy, which holds only in-frame ones; the method was immunoSEQ multiplex PCR. The table has 130,000 or so clones, 70% to 90% seen once. The sample was peripheral blood, taken on day 0 of AZD1222 vaccination. These receptors were collected from an adult in good health. Both conserved end residues are part of each CDR3. A D gene is named only where the DNA matches it firmly. Some rows mark clone size as missing; the rest say once, few, many or name a class of expanded clone.

TRBD1,TRBV5-1,14,TRBJ1-6,-,CASSRGQGNSPLHF,TGCGCCAGCAGCAGGGGACAGGGTAACTCACCCCTCCACTTT
-,TRBV30,14,TRBJ1-5,-,CAWSVADSNQPQHF,TGTGCCTGGAGTGTAGCTGATAGCAATCAGCCCCAGCATTTT
TRBD1,TRBV5-6,15,TRBJ1-4,-,CASSRTGTGREKLFF,TGTGCCAGCAGTCGCACCGGGACAGGACGGGAAAAACTGTTTTTT
-,TRBV7-2,15,TRBJ2-7,-,CASSLGVAWGHEQYF,TGTGCCAGCAGCCTAGGGGTAGCCTGGGGCCACGAGCAGTACTTC
-,TRBV29-1,12,TRBJ1-2,-,CSVERGWDGYTF,TGCAGCGTTGAACGGGGGTGGGATGGCTACACCTTC
-,TRBV11-2,16,TRBJ2-2,-,CASSLELVGGTGELFF,TGTGCCAGCAGCTTAGAACTAGTGGGGGGAACCGGGGAGCTGTTTTTT
TRBD1,TRBV6-5,12,TRBJ2-5,-,CASSSRGQTQYF,TGTGCCAGCAGTTCCAGGGGGCAGACCCAGTACTTC
TRBD1,TRBV27,15,TRBJ1-6,-,CASSLSTGYNSPLHF,TGTGCCAGCAGTTTATCGACAGGGTATAATTCACCCCTCCACTTT
TRBD1,TRBV9,14,TRBJ1-1,-,CASSPGGGFTEAFF,TGTGCCAGCAGCCCAGGGGGAGGTTTCACTGAAGCTTTCTTT
-,TRBV27,15,TRBJ1-1,-,CASSLKSPVNTEAFF,TGTGCCAGCAGTTTAAAGTCTCCGGTGAACACTGAAGCTTTCTTT
-,TRBV12-3/TRBV12-4,13,TRBJ1-2,few,CASSFGENYGYTF,TGTGCCAGCAGTTTCGGAGAGAACTATGGCTACACCTTC
-,TRBV7-9,14,TRBJ1-2,once,CASSSITRNYGYTF,TGTGCCAGCAGCTCCATTACCCGGAACTATGGCTACACCTTC
-,TRBV25-1,13,TRBJ1-1,-,CASRSERNTEAFF,TGTGCCAGCAGGAGCGAGAGAAACACTGAAGCTTTCTTT
-,TRBV5-1,14,TRBJ2-7,few,CASSFSTFSYEQYF,TGCGCCAGCAGTTTCTCGACCTTCTCCTACGAGCAGTACTTC
-,TRBV24-1,16,TRBJ2-1,-,CATSDLLFGGRNEQFF,TGTGCCACCAGTGATTTGCTATTCGGGGGGCGCAATGAGCAGTTCTTC
TRBD1,TRBV9,14,TRBJ1-2,-,CASSETGQGYGYTF,TGTGCCAGCAGTGAGACGGGACAGGGCTATGGCTACACCTTC
-,TRBV27,13,TRBJ2-3,-,CASSRRSTDTQYF,TGTGCCAGCAGCCGCAGAAGCACAGATACGCAGTATTTT
-,TRBV27,14,TRBJ1-2,-,CASTLLGGDYGYTF,TGTGCCAGCACCTTACTTGGGGGCGACTATGGCTACACCTTC
-,TRBV7-8,14,TRBJ1-2,-,CASSLFGHSNGYTF,TGTGCCAGCAGCTTATTCGGTCATTCGAATGGCTACACCTTC
TRBD2,TRBV20-1,14,TRBJ2-1,-,CSASSGSSYNEQFF,TGCAGTGCAAGTAGCGGGAGCTCCTACAATGAGCAGTTCTTC
TRBD2,TRBV19,16,TRBJ2-3,-,CASSRAGLEPADTQYF,TGTGCCAGTAGTCGCGCCGGACTAGAACCCGCAGATACGCAGTATTTT
-,TRBV21-1,11,TRBJ2-7,-,CASSKGTEQYF,TGTGCCAGCAGCAAAGGGACAGAGCAGTACTTC
-,TRBV7-2,14,TRBJ1-1,-,CASSLEVQDSEAFF,TGTGCCAGCAGCTTAGAGGTACAGGACTCTGAAGCTTTCTTT
-,TRBV5-5,16,TRBJ1-5,-,CASSLAVSNSNQPQHF,TGTGCCAGCAGCTTGGCCGTCTCGAATAGCAATCAGCCCCAGCATTTT
-,TRBV7-2,15,TRBJ1-2,few,CASSLDVARGHGYTF,TGTGCCAGCAGCTTAGACGTGGCCCGAGGACATGGCTACACCTTC
-,TRBV7-9,15,TRBJ2-1,-,CASSLVSNSYNEQFF,TGTGCCAGCAGCTTAGTGTCTAACTCCTACAATGAGCAGTTCTTC
-,TRBV27,13,TRBJ1-1,-,CASRPTGNTEAFF,TGTGCCAGCAGACCGACAGGGAACACTGAAGCTTTCTTT
-,TRBV5-5,16,TRBJ1-4,-,CASSLFGGATNEKLFF,TGTGCCAGCAGCTTGTTTGGGGGGGCAACTAATGAAAAACTGTTTTTT
TRBD1,TRBV9,16,TRBJ1-2,-,CASSAGGGTGLYGYTF,TGTGCCAGCAGCGCAGGTGGGGGGACAGGACTATATGGCTACACCTTC
TRBD1,TRBV5-1,16,TRBJ2-1,-,CASSAMTGGTDNEQFF,TGCGCCAGCAGCGCAATGACAGGGGGGACGGACAATGAGCAGTTCTTC
TRBD2,TRBV11-2,14,TRBJ2-7,-,CASRGLAASYEQYF,TGTGCCAGCAGGGGACTAGCGGCATCCTACGAGCAGTACTTC
-,TRBV6-6,14,TRBJ2-1,few,CASMGEGPYNEQFF,TGTGCCAGCATGGGGGAAGGACCCTACAATGAGCAGTTCTTC
-,TRBV30,17,TRBJ1-3,-,CAWSRLGDHYSGNTIYF,TGTGCCTGGAGTAGGTTGGGGGACCATTACTCTGGAAACACCATATATTTT
TRBD1,TRBV5-1,16,TRBJ1-1,-,CASSPGQGAGNTEAFF,TGCGCCAGCAGCCCAGGACAGGGGGCAGGGAACACTGAAGCTTTCTTT
TRBD1,TRBV11-2,15,TRBJ1-2,-,CASSLSLGDRASYTF,TGTGCCAGCAGCTTATCGCTTGGGGACAGGGCGAGCTACACCTTC
-,TRBV4-2,13,TRBJ2-7,-,CASSGDHSYEQYF,TGTGCCAGCAGCGGCGACCACTCCTACGAGCAGTACTTC
TRBD1,TRBV25-1,17,TRBJ1-2,-,CASSPNKPSGTGANCTF,TGTGCCAGCAGTCCTAATAAACCCTCCGGGACAGGGGCTAATTGCACCTTC
TRBD2,TRBV7-6,15,TRBJ2-1,-,CASSLSAGEGNEQFF,TGTGCCAGCAGCTTATCAGCGGGAGAAGGCAATGAGCAGTTCTTC
TRBD2,TRBV5-1,16,TRBJ2-1,-,CASSLVGGRIYNEQFF,TGCGCCAGCAGCCTGGTGGGGGGGAGGATCTACAATGAGCAGTTCTTC
-,TRBV7-2,15,TRBJ2-4,-,CASSLLGGLQNIQYF,TGTGCCAGCAGCCTCCTGGGGGGCCTCCAAAACATTCAGTACTTC
-,TRBV28,15,TRBJ1-3,-,CASSSVEGSGNTIYF,TGTGCCAGCAGTTCAGTTGAGGGATCTGGAAACACCATATATTTT
TRBD2,TRBV7-3,16,TRBJ2-4,-,CASSLRVQVRGVIQYF,TGTGCCAGCAGCTTAAGGGTTCAGGTCCGGGGGGTCATTCAGTACTTC
TRBD2,TRBV11-1,16,TRBJ2-2,-,CASSQRSGGATGELFF,TGTGCCAGCAGCCAACGTAGCGGGGGGGCTACCGGGGAGCTGTTTTTT
-,TRBV7-9,14,TRBJ2-7,-,CASSWAGTAEKQYF,TGTGCCAGCAGCTGGGCCGGGACGGCAGAAAAGCAGTACTTC
-,TRBV27,13,TRBJ2-3,-,CASSPISTDTQYF,TGTGCCAGCAGTCCCATCAGCACAGATACGCAGTATTTT
-,TRBV19,12,TRBJ1-1,-,CASSGGNTEAFF,TGTGCCAGTAGTGGGGGGAACACTGAAGCTTTCTTT
TRBD1,TRBV27,14,TRBJ2-2,-,CASSGQANTGELFF,TGTGCCAGCAGCGGACAGGCAAACACCGGGGAGCTGTTTTTT
TRBD2,TRBV7-2,16,TRBJ2-3,-,CASSYGTSGVSDTQYF,TGTGCCAGCAGCTACGGGACTAGCGGGGTGTCAGATACGCAGTATTTT
TRBD2,TRBV28,13,TRBJ2-7,-,CASSDSTSGTSYF,TGTGCCAGCAGTGATTCGACTAGCGGGACTTCGTACTTC
-,TRBV18,14,TRBJ2-7,-,CASSPPGLSYEQYF,TGTGCCAGCTCACCGCCGGGACTTAGCTACGAGCAGTACTTC
-,TRBV24-1,18,TRBJ2-1,-,CATSTTGLLLSSYNEQFF,TGTGCCACCAGTACGACAGGTCTCCTCTTAAGCTCCTACAATGAGCAGTTCTTC
-,TRBV5-6,13,TRBJ1-5,-,CASSSGAGQPQHF,TGTGCCAGCAGCTCAGGGGCGGGACAGCCCCAGCATTTT
-,TRBV29-1,17,TRBJ2-1,-,CSVVRQEEGSSYNEQFF,TGCAGCGTGGTTCGACAGGAGGAAGGAAGCTCCTACAATGAGCAGTTCTTC
TRBD1,TRBV29-1,13,TRBJ2-1,few,CSVPGQGANEQFF,TGCAGCGTGCCGGGACAGGGGGCTAATGAGCAGTTCTTC